This T cell receptor (beta chain) was captured by sequencing in a study of blood T cell repertoires in COVID-19. Study overall: Spain, Italy and the United States supplied samples that represented acute and convalescent COVID-19. Sources were T cells, B-cell-depleted T cells, or PBMCs; the material itself was cDNA or gDNA.

Original analysis: Amplified reference gene primers provided the basis for estimating nucleated cell counts. TCRdb's copy holds only in-frame clones and misses some; the assay was immunoSEQ multiplex PCR. The V and J calls and clone size were taken over from that table, and D and trimming were inferred from the DNA. The sample consists of over 200,000 clones, 80% to 90% of them appearing once. Looked up from germline, CDR1 is SGHTA and CDR2 is FQGNSA. The CDR3 length is 17 residues. Trimming stripped 1 base from V and 0 bases from J, with 13 bases between. The sample taken for sequencing was peripheral blood. V is TRBV7-2 and J is TRBJ1-3; possibly TRBD1 for D (6 bases). The clonotype comes from a woman in her thirties or forties with active or convalescent COVID-19. This chain's CDR3 is CASSLVPGTHSGNTIYF. In nucleotides, the CDR3 is TGTGCCAGCAGCTTAGTACCAGGGACACACTCTGGAAACACCATATATTTT.